A selection of T cell receptor beta chains follows, all from one sample in a study of graft-versus-host responses after intestinal transplantation. Libraries were prepared by immunoSEQ multiplex PCR; TCRdb keeps only in-frame clonotypes and omits some of them. The data contain about 94,000 clones, roughly 91% of them seen just once; the ten biggest clones take up approximately 0.48%. Their recognized antigens are unknown. Specimen: unstimulated CD8+ T cells sorted from spleen or lymph node cells, collected before intestinal transplant. These receptors were taken from a human donor who received an intestinal transplant. Each CDR3 is given with its conserved first and last residue. The D gene is left open where the match is weak. Rows give clone size only sometimes, using once, few, many, or a class for an expanded clone.

TRBJ2-2,TRBV5-4,NA,NA,CASSSTGVGSGELFF,TGTGCCAGCAGCTCGACGGGGGTGGGGTCCGGGGAGCTGTTTTTT
TRBJ2-1,TRBV30,TRBD2,once,CAWRGLAGGLSEQFF,TGTGCCTGGAGGGGGTTGGCGGGGGGCCTAAGTGAGCAGTTCTTC
TRBJ2-7,TRBV15,NA,NA,CATSRDTAVSSYEQYF,TGTGCCACCAGCAGAGATACAGCGGTTAGCTCCTACGAGCAGTACTTC
TRBJ2-2,TRBV28,NA,NA,CASSLFVVGELFF,TGTGCCAGCAGTTTATTTGTCGTCGGGGAGCTGTTTTTT
TRBJ2-7,TRBV27,TRBD1,NA,CASSLYEGAREQYF,TGTGCCAGCAGTTTATACGAGGGGGCCAGGGAGCAGTACTTC
TRBJ1-2,TRBV5-4,NA,NA,CASSWNSNGYTF,TGTGCCAGCAGCTGGAACAGTAATGGCTACACCTTC
TRBJ1-5,TRBV7-9,NA,NA,CASSLVTQGFNQPQHF,TGTGCCAGCAGCTTAGTGACCCAGGGTTTCAATCAGCCCCAGCATTTT
TRBJ1-6,TRBV9,NA,NA,CASSPGHNNSPLHF,TGTGCCAGCAGCCCGGGACATAATAATTCACCCCTCCACTTT
TRBJ1-5,TRBV19,NA,NA,CATGLPPDSWNQPQHF,TGTGCCACCGGTCTCCCCCCGGACAGCTGGAATCAGCCCCAGCATTTT
TRBJ2-7,TRBV7-6,TRBD1,NA,CASSHRGREQYF,TGTGCCAGCAGCCACAGGGGGCGTGAGCAGTACTTC
TRBJ1-1,TRBV6-4,NA,NA,CASSEAFF,TGTGCCAGCAGCGAGGCTTTCTTT
TRBJ2-2,TRBV5-1,TRBD1,NA,CASSTHRTGGSGELFF,TGCGCCAGCAGCACCCACCGGACAGGGGGATCCGGGGAGCTGTTTTTT
TRBJ2-7,TRBV29-1,TRBD2,NA,CSVTSGSPYEQYF,TGCAGCGTGACTAGCGGGAGCCCCTACGAGCAGTACTTC
TRBJ2-3,TRBV5-4,TRBD2,NA,CASSGGSGRESGDTQYF,TGTGCCAGCAGCGGGGGTTCGGGGCGGGAGTCCGGAGATACGCAGTATTTT
TRBJ1-5,TRBV4-1,NA,NA,CASSPHLGSGSNQPQHF,TGCGCCAGCAGCCCCCACCTGGGGAGTGGTAGCAATCAGCCCCAGCATTTT
TRBJ2-7,TRBV2,NA,once,CASGDRGSYEQYF,TGTGCCAGCGGTGACCGGGGGTCCTACGAGCAGTACTTC
TRBJ2-3,TRBV29-1,NA,NA,CSVQGLLLTDTQYF,TGCAGCGTTCAGGGTCTCCTTCTCACAGATACGCAGTATTTT
TRBJ2-7,TRBV5-1,TRBD1,NA,CASSAGTGAYEQYF,TGCGCCAGCAGCGCCGGGACAGGGGCCTACGAGCAGTACTTC
TRBJ1-2,TRBV28,NA,NA,CASSSRQPLILYGYTF,TGTGCCAGCAGTTCCCGACAGCCTCTCATACTCTATGGCTACACCTTC
TRBJ2-1,TRBV19,NA,NA,CASSPDWGDEQFF,TGTGCCAGTAGCCCTGATTGGGGGGATGAGCAGTTCTTC
TRBJ1-2,TRBV4-1,TRBD1,NA,CASSQDRLQGDYGYTF,TGCGCCAGCAGCCAAGACCGGCTACAGGGGGACTATGGCTACACCTTC
TRBJ1-2,TRBV4-1,TRBD1,NA,CASSPGTGNYGYTF,TGCGCCAGCAGCCCTGGGACAGGGAACTATGGCTACACCTTC
TRBJ2-2,TRBV7-3,NA,NA,CASSPLSAGGELFF,TGTGCCAGCAGCCCGCTTTCAGCGGGCGGGGAGCTGTTTTTT
TRBJ1-2,TRBV28,TRBD1,NA,CAGGDGTGDPNYGYTF,TGTGCCGGTGGAGACGGGACAGGGGACCCAAACTATGGCTACACCTTC
TRBJ1-1,TRBV2,TRBD1,NA,CASSEGGTGLEAFF,TGTGCCAGCAGTGAAGGGGGGACAGGGCTAGAAGCTTTCTTT
TRBJ2-7,TRBV4-1,NA,NA,CASSYSGMGYEQYF,TGCGCCAGCAGCTACAGCGGTATGGGCTACGAGCAGTACTTC
TRBJ1-2,TRBV10-3,NA,NA,CAISVRRAGRSYGYTF,TGTGCCATCAGTGTTCGGCGGGCAGGCCGGTCCTATGGCTACACCTTC
TRBJ1-2,TRBV5-1,NA,NA,CASSLEGTSYGYTF,TGCGCCAGCAGCTTGGAAGGGACAAGCTATGGCTACACCTTC
TRBJ2-7,TRBV9,TRBD2,once,CASSLRWGGAHEQYF,TGTGCCAGCAGCCTTCGATGGGGGGGAGCCCACGAGCAGTACTTC
TRBJ2-1,TRBV15,NA,NA,CATSRDREVLPNEQFF,TGTGCCACCAGCAGAGATCGGGAAGTTTTACCGAATGAGCAGTTCTTC
TRBJ2-3,TRBV27,NA,NA,CASGNQGDTQYF,TGCGCCAGCGGAAATCAGGGGGATACGCAGTATTTT
TRBJ1-2,TRBV30,TRBD1,few,CAWQGAGGYTF,TGTGCCTGGCAGGGGGCAGGCGGCTACACCTTC
TRBJ1-5,TRBV2,NA,NA,CASTHTDSQPQHF,TGTGCCAGTACACATACAGATTCTCAGCCCCAGCATTTT
TRBJ1-1,TRBV6-5,NA,NA,CASRPQDVGTEAFF,TGTGCCAGCAGGCCACAGGACGTGGGCACTGAAGCTTTCTTT
TRBJ1-2,TRBV27,TRBD1,NA,CASSLRPPRGRLYGYTF,TGTGCCAGCAGTTTAAGACCCCCCAGGGGGAGGCTCTATGGCTACACCTTC
TRBJ1-5,TRBV27,TRBD1,NA,CASNLRGRGNQPQHF,TGTGCCAGCAACCTAAGGGGGCGCGGCAATCAGCCCCAGCATTTT
TRBJ1-1,TRBV29-1,NA,NA,CSVEDSDTEAFF,TGCAGCGTTGAAGACTCGGACACTGAAGCTTTCTTT
TRBJ1-1,TRBV5-8,TRBD1,NA,CASSSRDRNTEAFF,TGTGCCAGCAGCTCCCGGGACAGGAACACTGAAGCTTTCTTT
TRBJ1-4,TRBV7-8,TRBD1,NA,CASSSAGTANEKLFF,TGTGCCAGCAGCTCAGCCGGGACAGCTAATGAAAAACTGTTTTTT
TRBJ2-1,TRBV5-4,NA,NA,CASSLDRDYNEQFF,TGTGCCAGCAGCTTGGACAGGGACTACAATGAGCAGTTCTTC
TRBJ2-2,TRBV14,TRBD1,NA,CASSYRGGGGELFF,TGTGCCAGCAGCTACAGGGGCGGAGGCGGGGAGCTGTTTTTT
TRBJ2-7,TRBV5-6,TRBD1,NA,CASSFGTASYEQYF,TGTGCCAGCAGCTTTGGGACAGCCTCCTACGAGCAGTACTTC
TRBJ2-2,TRBV5-1,TRBD1,NA,CASYLFGTGGPGELFF,TGCGCCAGCTATTTATTCGGGACAGGGGGTCCCGGGGAGCTGTTTTTT
TRBJ1-1,TRBV19,NA,NA,CASSIGGYAGRTEAFF,TGTGCCAGTAGTATTGGGGGGTATGCAGGGAGGACTGAAGCTTTCTTT
TRBJ2-7,TRBV5-5,TRBD2,NA,CASSLVAGGTYEQYF,TGTGCCAGCAGCTTGGTTGCGGGGGGCACCTACGAGCAGTACTTC
TRBJ2-3,TRBV28,TRBD2,NA,CASSPLAETTDTQYF,TGTGCCAGCAGTCCCCTAGCGGAAACCACAGATACGCAGTATTTT
TRBJ2-7,TRBV7-6,TRBD2,NA,CASSYGTSGTYEQYF,TGTGCCAGCAGCTACGGGACTAGCGGGACCTACGAGCAGTACTTC
TRBJ2-1,TRBV5-5,NA,NA,CASSLLGGKQFF,TGTGCCAGCAGCTTGTTGGGGGGAAAGCAGTTCTTC
TRBJ1-1,TRBV29-1,TRBD1,NA,CSATGGSTEAFF,TGCAGCGCCACAGGGGGCAGCACTGAAGCTTTCTTT
TRBJ2-1,TRBV5-1,NA,NA,CASSFQGYNEQFF,TGCGCCAGCAGCTTTCAGGGGTACAATGAGCAGTTCTTC
TRBJ2-5,TRBV28,NA,NA,CASSYSGKETQYF,TGTGCCAGCAGTTATTCGGGGAAAGAGACCCAGTACTTC
TRBJ2-1,TRBV4-1,TRBD2,NA,CASSQDSGLGYNEQFF,TGCGCCAGCAGCCAAGATTCGGGACTAGGTTACAATGAGCAGTTCTTC
TRBJ2-1,TRBV4-1,TRBD2,NA,CASSQRGWDEQFF,TGCGCCAGCAGCCAGCGGGGGTGGGATGAGCAGTTCTTC
TRBJ1-1,TRBV7-9,NA,NA,CASSFLQNTEAFF,TGTGCCAGCAGCTTTTTACAGAACACTGAAGCTTTCTTT
TRBJ1-1,TRBV2,NA,NA,CASPGTTGLRLGTEAFF,TGTGCCAGCCCGGGCACTACAGGGCTGCGGTTAGGCACTGAAGCTTTCTTT